The table lists the clone carrying this T cell receptor (beta chain) with a few counts. The data originate from a study of blood T cell repertoires in COVID-19. Turning to the study itself: Samples of COVID-19 (acute and convalescent) were obtained from the United States, Italy and Spain. PBMCs, B-cell-depleted T cells, or T cells were the source of the cDNA or gDNA that made up the material.

Original processing notes: The authors estimated nucleated cell counts from reference gene primer amplification. The method was immunoSEQ multiplex PCR; TCRdb's version includes in-frame clones alone and lacks a portion of them. From that table come the V and J calls and clone size; the DNA was used to work out D and trimming. The repertoire consists of roughly 150,000 clones, with around 80% occurring once and the leading ten covering around 20%. The ends were cut back, 4 bases at V and 5 bases at J, with 6 bases in the middle. CDR1 is LGHDT and CDR2 is YNNKEL in the germline V gene (reference sequence). The CDR3 length is 12 residues.

This chain joins TRBV3-1 (or the pseudogene TRBV3-2) and TRBJ2-1; D call uncertain. The TCR sequence derives from a woman in her seventies who had recovered from COVID-19. Input material: peripheral blood. The CDR3: CASSPQNNEQFF. In nucleotides, the CDR3 is TGTGCCAGCAGCCCCCAGAACAATGAGCAGTTCTTC.